This TCR beta chain was retrieved from a study of regulatory T cells in long-lasting Graves disease. Libraries of TCR beta came from iRepertoire HTBI primers plus Arm-PCR of CDR3 regions. TCRdb passed the multiplex PCR reads through MiXCR, listing each CDR3 protein once. The table records approximately 540,000 distinct CDR3 sequences, around 12% of them present only once. Time point in this sample: newly diagnosed GD, antithyroid drugs for less than 3 months. The TCR library was made from RNA that had been extracted from PBMCs in TRIzol. The CDR3 is 15 residues long. Per the germline V gene, CDR1 is MDHEN and CDR2 is SYDVKM. The V gene lost 5 bases and the J gene lost 4 bases, with 17 bases spanning the gap. This clonotype was detected ten times or more. Its antigen remains unknown. General study points: Possibly, accuracy suffered from the small sample size.

These same records also appear under a second study, on T cells in Graves' hyperthyroidism and ophthalmopathy. In that study: Patients counted as stable if ophthalmopathy did not develop within 18 months. Newly diagnosed hyperthyroidism patients aged 18 to 65 years had disease lasting under 2 months.

Sample: peripheral blood mononuclear cells (PBMCs), taken at new diagnosis, from a patient treated with antithyroid drugs. This clonotype was sampled from a woman younger than 45 with Graves disease. The chain combines TRBV28 with TRBJ1-2, with a tentative D call TRBD1 (5 bases). CDR3 residues: CASSPWGSEGYGYTF. The CDR3, as DNA: TGTGCCAGCAGTCCTTGGGGCTCAGAAGGCTATGGCTACACCTTC.